This T cell receptor (beta chain) was sequenced in a study of shared clonotypes between healthy human individuals. About the research overall: CD4 naive and CD4 memory each took three plates per donor, while CD8 naive took two and CD8 memory one.

Study-wide findings and caveats: Researchers found naive subsets generally carried larger estimated richness than memory subsets.

Libraries were prepared by immunoSEQ multiplex PCR; TCRdb keeps only in-frame clonotypes and omits some of them. The table has more than 2,000,000 clones, roughly 92% seen once. About this clone: The antigen is unknown.

Per the germline V gene, CDR1 is KGHSH and CDR2 is LQKENI. The CDR3 is made up of 13 amino acids. V lost 5 bases and J lost 4; bases outside the gene matches: 4. The chain recombines TRBV18 with TRBJ1-2; 7 bases are shared with TRBD1. Input material: naive CD4+ T cells sorted from blood. Documented subset: CD45RA+ positively selected. This clonotype was sampled from a man in his late teens or twenties in good health. This CDR3 reads CASSSGQIYGYTF. CDR3 DNA sequence: TGTGCCAGCTCATCGGGACAGATCTATGGCTACACCTTC.